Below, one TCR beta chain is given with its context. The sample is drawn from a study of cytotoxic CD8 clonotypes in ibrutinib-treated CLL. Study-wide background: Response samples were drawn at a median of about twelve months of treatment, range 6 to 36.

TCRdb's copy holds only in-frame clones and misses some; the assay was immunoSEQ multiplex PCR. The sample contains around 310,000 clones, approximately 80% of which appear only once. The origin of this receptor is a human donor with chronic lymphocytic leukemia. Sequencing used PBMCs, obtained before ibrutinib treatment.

The CDR3: CASNTEAFF. The CDR3 DNA sequence: TGTGCCAGCAACACTGAAGCTTTCTTT. The J gene is TRBJ1-1, the V gene TRBV6-1; D not resolved. The length of the CDR3 is 9 residues. Germline CDR1 reads MNHNS; CDR2 reads SASEGT. V lost 7 bases to trimming and J lost 3 bases, with 0 bases between them.